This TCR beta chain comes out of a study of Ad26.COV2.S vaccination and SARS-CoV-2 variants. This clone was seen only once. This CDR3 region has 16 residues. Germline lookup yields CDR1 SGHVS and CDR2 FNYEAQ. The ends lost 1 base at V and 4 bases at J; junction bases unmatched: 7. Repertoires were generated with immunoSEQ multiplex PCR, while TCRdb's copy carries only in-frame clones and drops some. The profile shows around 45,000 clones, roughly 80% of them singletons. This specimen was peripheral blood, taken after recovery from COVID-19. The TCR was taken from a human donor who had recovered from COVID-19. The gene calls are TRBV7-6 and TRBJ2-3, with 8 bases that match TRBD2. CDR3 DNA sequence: TGTGCCAGCAGCTTAGTGGCGGGGGGACCATCAGATACGCAGTATTTT. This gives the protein CASSLVAGGPSDTQYF.